This T cell receptor (beta chain) is drawn from a study of blood T cells in healthy people across ages. Details on this clonotype: Its matching antigen is unknown. One end of the junction fails to match germline, which may point to a read error.

The study, taken as a whole, reports: Compared with aged donors, long-lived donors showed fewer expanded clones, suggesting selection. With naive T cell percentage, TCR beta diversity showed a strong correlation. Donor CMV infection status was unknown, possibly confounding age-related changes in expanded clonotypes.

A J-beta primer mix and a sample-barcoded 5' primer were used in a second PCR of roughly 7 to 12 cycles. In TCRdb, the 5' RACE reads were re-called with MiXCR into one record per CDR3 protein. Of over a million distinct CDR3 sequences in the sample, around 45% are singletons; the top ten hold approximately 20%. Sequences were obtained from blood. The TCR originated in a woman aged 60-75 years in good health.

The CDR3 sequence: CASSGTSGGYYAQYF. The CDR3, as DNA: TGTGCCAGCAGCGGGACTAGTGGTGGGTACTACGCGCAGTACTTC. This chain links TRBV7-9 with TRBJ2-7; 8 bases match TRBD2. The germline V gene has CDR1 SEHNR and CDR2 FQNEAQ (reference sequence). The CDR3 is made up of 15 amino acids.